The entry below gives a single T cell receptor (beta chain) sequence along with its context. Its antigen is not identified. Original processing notes: Owing to the provision of junction-only sequences devoid of quality scores by immunoSEQ, filtering differed. Assay used: immunoSEQ multiplex PCR; TCRdb lists only in-frame clones, some missing. V, J and clone size reflect that table, while D and trimming were determined from the DNA. The table lists around 2.5 million clones, 93% of them singletons, with 0.35% to 0.45% in the top ten. The sample belongs to a study of shared clonotypes between healthy human individuals. General study findings and limits: Some naive CD4 clonotypes, roughly 5%, turned up in common across four donors. Non-shared clonotypes had lower generation probabilities than clonotypes shared by all four sorted-subset donors.

The source is a man younger than 35 in good health. Some clones in this sample may be carry-over from other donors' samples. The sample taken for sequencing was naive CD4+ T cells from PBMCs. Subset noted: CD45RA+ positively selected.

The CDR3 region is CASSKDCGQETQYF. CDR3 DNA: TGTGCCAGCAGCAAAGATTGCGGCCAAGAGACCCAGTACTTC. The chain joins TRBV21-1 to TRBJ2-5; no DNA check was done on the table's D call, TRBD2. TRBV21-1 is reported as a pseudogene. This CDR3 contains 14 residues.